These T cell receptor beta chains were read from a single sample in a study of blood T cell repertoires in COVID-19. Generated by immunoSEQ multiplex PCR, the TCRdb table keeps only in-frame clones and is missing some. The sample records approximately 260,000 clones, roughly 88% being singletons. The specimen was peripheral blood. The source is a woman in her 70s with COVID-19, enrolled during active disease. Both conserved end residues are part of each CDR3. Each record gives: clone size, J gene, V gene, D gene, CDR3 DNA, CDR3 protein. D genes are given only for firm matches. The size field is filled for only some rows; it gives once, few, many or a size class.

clone size: NA; J gene: TRBJ2-7; V gene: TRBV5-1; D gene: NA; CDR3 DNA: TGCGCCAGCAGCTTTGAAGGGGGTTTTTACGAGCAGTACTTC; CDR3 protein: CASSFEGGFYEQYF
clone size: NA; J gene: TRBJ1-2; V gene: TRBV6-2/TRBV6-3; D gene: NA; CDR3 DNA: TGTGCCAGCAGCCTAAACAGGGAAGTGGTTTACGGCTACACCTTC; CDR3 protein: CASSLNREVVYGYTF
clone size: NA; J gene: TRBJ1-3; V gene: TRBV19; D gene: NA; CDR3 DNA: TGTGCCAGTTTGTCCGCAGGCTTCTACTCTGGAAACACCATATATTTT; CDR3 protein: CASLSAGFYSGNTIYF
clone size: NA; J gene: TRBJ1-2; V gene: TRBV2; D gene: NA; CDR3 DNA: TGTGCCAGCTCAGGGGTGGCTAACTATGGCTACACCTTC; CDR3 protein: CASSGVANYGYTF
clone size: NA; J gene: TRBJ2-2; V gene: TRBV19; D gene: TRBD2; CDR3 DNA: TGTGCCAGTAGTAGACTAGCTTGGGAGCTGTTTTTT; CDR3 protein: CASSRLAWELFF
clone size: NA; J gene: TRBJ2-5; V gene: TRBV6-6; D gene: TRBD1; CDR3 DNA: TGTGCCAGCAGTAAAGGGACAGGCCAAGAGACCCAGTACTTC; CDR3 protein: CASSKGTGQETQYF
clone size: NA; J gene: TRBJ2-4; V gene: TRBV6-2/TRBV6-3; D gene: TRBD2; CDR3 DNA: TGTGCCAGCAGTTACGTCCTAGCGGGAGCACACATTCAGTACTTC; CDR3 protein: CASSYVLAGAHIQYF
clone size: NA; J gene: TRBJ1-2; V gene: TRBV9; D gene: TRBD1; CDR3 DNA: TGTGCCAGCAGCTTGGGACAGGGAAGTGGCTACACCTTC; CDR3 protein: CASSLGQGSGYTF
clone size: NA; J gene: TRBJ1-4; V gene: TRBV30; D gene: TRBD1; CDR3 DNA: TGTGCCTGTGGACAGGGCGGGGATGGCGAAAAACTGTTTTTT; CDR3 protein: CACGQGGDGEKLFF
clone size: NA; J gene: TRBJ2-1; V gene: TRBV13; D gene: NA; CDR3 DNA: TGTGCCAGCAGGTTTTGGGGCGGCAATGAGCAGTTCTTC; CDR3 protein: CASRFWGGNEQFF
clone size: NA; J gene: TRBJ2-7; V gene: TRBV4-1; D gene: NA; CDR3 DNA: TGCGCCAGCAGCCAAGATAGTCAGTCTCCGGGATACGAGCAGTACTTC; CDR3 protein: CASSQDSQSPGYEQYF
clone size: few; J gene: TRBJ1-1; V gene: TRBV18; D gene: NA; CDR3 DNA: TGTGCCAGCTCACTCGTTGACAGGAACACTGAAGCTTTCTTT; CDR3 protein: CASSLVDRNTEAFF
clone size: NA; J gene: TRBJ2-2; V gene: TRBV11-3; D gene: NA; CDR3 DNA: TGTGCCAGCAGCTTAGGGTTACAGGGCACCGGGGAGCTGTTTTTT; CDR3 protein: CASSLGLQGTGELFF
clone size: NA; J gene: TRBJ1-5; V gene: TRBV27; D gene: NA; CDR3 DNA: TGTGCCAGCAGTTTAGGGGGCCCCAATCAGCCCCAGCATTTT; CDR3 protein: CASSLGGPNQPQHF
clone size: NA; J gene: TRBJ2-1; V gene: TRBV20-1; D gene: NA; CDR3 DNA: TGCAGTGCTAGTTCCCCGGGGGCTGGCGGGAGATATAATGAGCAGTTCTTC; CDR3 protein: CSASSPGAGGRYNEQFF
clone size: NA; J gene: TRBJ1-3; V gene: TRBV27; D gene: NA; CDR3 DNA: TGTGCCAGCAGTTTGCAGGGTTTTTCGGGAAACACCATATATTTT; CDR3 protein: CASSLQGFSGNTIYF
clone size: NA; J gene: TRBJ1-2; V gene: TRBV6-2/TRBV6-3; D gene: NA; CDR3 DNA: TGTGCCAGCAGTTGGGACCAGGGGTATGGCTACACCTTC; CDR3 protein: CASSWDQGYGYTF
clone size: NA; J gene: TRBJ1-5; V gene: TRBV6-5; D gene: NA; CDR3 DNA: TGTGCCAGCAGTCTTGGAACGAGCGCTAATCAGCCCCAGCATTTT; CDR3 protein: CASSLGTSANQPQHF
clone size: NA; J gene: TRBJ1-5; V gene: TRBV28; D gene: TRBD1; CDR3 DNA: TGTGCCAGCAGTTTAGGACAGGGAAGGCAGCCCCAGCATTTT; CDR3 protein: CASSLGQGRQPQHF
clone size: NA; J gene: TRBJ2-5; V gene: TRBV9; D gene: TRBD2; CDR3 DNA: TGTGCCAGCAGCGCCACTCCCCAGCGGGAGGGACAAGAGACCCAGTACTTC; CDR3 protein: CASSATPQREGQETQYF
clone size: once; J gene: TRBJ1-2; V gene: TRBV28; D gene: TRBD1; CDR3 DNA: TGTGCCAGCAGGCTCACAGGGGCCCCTGGCTACACCTTC; CDR3 protein: CASRLTGAPGYTF
clone size: NA; J gene: TRBJ1-6; V gene: TRBV11-3; D gene: NA; CDR3 DNA: TGTGCCAGCAGCTTACTAAATTCACCCCTCCACTTT; CDR3 protein: CASSLLNSPLHF
clone size: NA; J gene: TRBJ2-4; V gene: TRBV7-8; D gene: NA; CDR3 DNA: TGTGCCAGCAGCTTAGATGTGGGCCCGGGGGCCAAAAACATTCAGTACTTC; CDR3 protein: CASSLDVGPGAKNIQYF
clone size: NA; J gene: TRBJ2-7; V gene: TRBV23-1; D gene: TRBD2; CDR3 DNA: TGCGCCAGCAGTCAACCCGCGGGAGCCTCCTACGAGCAGTACTTC; CDR3 protein: CASSQPAGASYEQYF
clone size: NA; J gene: TRBJ2-3; V gene: TRBV9; D gene: NA; CDR3 DNA: TGTGCCAGCAGCGTAGCTGGTAGTTGGGCGACAGATACGCAGTATTTT; CDR3 protein: CASSVAGSWATDTQYF
clone size: NA; J gene: TRBJ2-5; V gene: TRBV5-1; D gene: TRBD2; CDR3 DNA: TGCGCCAGCAGCAGGGGACTAGCGGGTCAAGAGACCCAGTACTTC; CDR3 protein: CASSRGLAGQETQYF
clone size: once; J gene: TRBJ1-2; V gene: TRBV19; D gene: TRBD1; CDR3 DNA: TGTGCCAGTAGTACCCGCACCCCGGACAGGACGTACCTCTATGGCTACACCTTC; CDR3 protein: CASSTRTPDRTYLYGYTF
clone size: NA; J gene: TRBJ2-7; V gene: TRBV10-3; D gene: NA; CDR3 DNA: TGTGCCACCCAGGTTGGGGGGATCTACGAGCAGTACTTC; CDR3 protein: CATQVGGIYEQYF
clone size: NA; J gene: TRBJ2-1; V gene: TRBV6-2/TRBV6-3; D gene: NA; CDR3 DNA: TGTGCCAGCAGTCTGTTCAGGGACAATGAGCAGTTCTTC; CDR3 protein: CASSLFRDNEQFF
clone size: NA; J gene: TRBJ1-1; V gene: TRBV18; D gene: TRBD1; CDR3 DNA: TGTGCCAGCTCACCAGGGACAGGGGGCCGCGCTGAAGCTTTCTTT; CDR3 protein: CASSPGTGGRAEAFF
clone size: NA; J gene: TRBJ2-2; V gene: TRBV12-3/TRBV12-4; D gene: NA; CDR3 DNA: TGTGCCAGCGGCGGGCCGAACACCGGGGAGCTGTTTTTT; CDR3 protein: CASGGPNTGELFF
clone size: NA; J gene: TRBJ2-1; V gene: TRBV5-1; D gene: TRBD2; CDR3 DNA: TGCGCCAGCAGCCCGACTAGCGGAGCCGGGAATGAGCAGTTCTTC; CDR3 protein: CASSPTSGAGNEQFF
clone size: NA; J gene: TRBJ2-7; V gene: TRBV5-4; D gene: NA; CDR3 DNA: TGTGCCAGCAGCCCCCTGCAGGGTGTGAACGAGCAGTACTTC; CDR3 protein: CASSPLQGVNEQYF
clone size: NA; J gene: TRBJ1-6; V gene: TRBV7-9; D gene: NA; CDR3 DNA: TGTGCCAGCAGCTTCGGGGGTAATTCACCCCTCCACTTT; CDR3 protein: CASSFGGNSPLHF
clone size: NA; J gene: TRBJ2-1; V gene: TRBV18; D gene: NA; CDR3 DNA: TGTGCCAGCTCGATAGCGGCCCTCTCCTACAATGAGCAGTTCTTC; CDR3 protein: CASSIAALSYNEQFF
clone size: NA; J gene: TRBJ2-7; V gene: TRBV28; D gene: NA; CDR3 DNA: TGTGCCAGCTTTCCTGGGGGAGGCGAGCAGTACTTC; CDR3 protein: CASFPGGGEQYF
clone size: once; J gene: TRBJ1-5; V gene: TRBV28; D gene: NA; CDR3 DNA: TGTGCCAGCAGTTCCCTAGGACAGAACGGCAATCAGCCCCAGCATTTT; CDR3 protein: CASSSLGQNGNQPQHF
clone size: NA; J gene: TRBJ1-2; V gene: TRBV12-3/TRBV12-4; D gene: TRBD1; CDR3 DNA: TGTGCCAGCAGTTTATCAGGGGGCGGCTACACCTTC; CDR3 protein: CASSLSGGGYTF
clone size: NA; J gene: TRBJ2-7; V gene: TRBV21-1; D gene: NA; CDR3 DNA: TGTGCCAGCAGCAAAGGCGAGGGGGCGGTGTACGAGCAGTACTTC; CDR3 protein: CASSKGEGAVYEQYF
clone size: once; J gene: TRBJ2-2; V gene: TRBV7-9; D gene: TRBD1; CDR3 DNA: TGTGCCAGCAAGACAGGGGTTACCGGGGAGCTGTTTTTT; CDR3 protein: CASKTGVTGELFF
clone size: NA; J gene: TRBJ1-6; V gene: TRBV7-9; D gene: TRBD1; CDR3 DNA: TGTGCCAGCAGCAAGGGGGACAGCTATAATTCACCCCTCCACTTT; CDR3 protein: CASSKGDSYNSPLHF
clone size: NA; J gene: TRBJ2-2; V gene: TRBV6-2/TRBV6-3; D gene: TRBD2; CDR3 DNA: TGTGCCAGCAGTTACCCCTTTGGCGGGAGTGTTGCCGGGGAGCTGTTTTTT; CDR3 protein: CASSYPFGGSVAGELFF
clone size: NA; J gene: TRBJ1-2; V gene: TRBV11-3; D gene: TRBD1; CDR3 DNA: TGTGCCATAGGGACAGGGGAAGAGGATGGCTACACCTTC; CDR3 protein: CAIGTGEEDGYTF
clone size: NA; J gene: TRBJ2-2; V gene: TRBV5-1; D gene: NA; CDR3 DNA: TGCGCCAGCAGCTTGGTGAGCCGACGGGACACCGGGGAGCTGTTTTTT; CDR3 protein: CASSLVSRRDTGELFF
clone size: NA; J gene: TRBJ2-7; V gene: TRBV7-9; D gene: TRBD1; CDR3 DNA: TGTGCCAGCAGCTTAGACGGACAGGGGGCACACGAGCAGTACTTC; CDR3 protein: CASSLDGQGAHEQYF
clone size: NA; J gene: TRBJ2-1; V gene: TRBV28; D gene: TRBD1; CDR3 DNA: TGTGCCAGCAGTTTATCGGGACAGGGGGGCTACAATGAGCAGTTCTTC; CDR3 protein: CASSLSGQGGYNEQFF